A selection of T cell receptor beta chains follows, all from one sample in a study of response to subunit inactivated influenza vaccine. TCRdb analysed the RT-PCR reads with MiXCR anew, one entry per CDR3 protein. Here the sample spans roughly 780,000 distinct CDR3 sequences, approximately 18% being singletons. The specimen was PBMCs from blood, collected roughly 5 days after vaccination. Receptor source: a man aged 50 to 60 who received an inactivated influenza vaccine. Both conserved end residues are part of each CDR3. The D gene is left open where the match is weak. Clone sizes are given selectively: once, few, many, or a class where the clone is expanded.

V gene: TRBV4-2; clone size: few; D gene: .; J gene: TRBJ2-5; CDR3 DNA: TGTGCCAGCAGCCAAGAAGGCGCGGCCCGGCCACCGAGTGGGACCCAGTACTTC; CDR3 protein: CASSQEGAARPPSGTQYF
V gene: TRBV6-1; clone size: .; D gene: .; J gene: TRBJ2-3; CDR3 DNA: TGTGCCAGCAGTGTGGACAGATCCACAGATACGCAGTATTTT; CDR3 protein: CASSVDRSTDTQYF
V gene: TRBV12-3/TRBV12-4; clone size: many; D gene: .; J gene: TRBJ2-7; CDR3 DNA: TGTGCCAGCAGCTTAACAGGACTCGGCTACGAGCAGTACTTC; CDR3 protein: CASSLTGLGYEQYF
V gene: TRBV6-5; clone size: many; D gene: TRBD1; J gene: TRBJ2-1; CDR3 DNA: TGTGCCAGTGGACAGGCCTACAATGAGCAGTTCTTC; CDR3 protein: CASGQAYNEQFF
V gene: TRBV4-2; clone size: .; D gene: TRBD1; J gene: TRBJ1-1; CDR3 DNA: TGTGCCAGCAGCACGGGACAGGGCGCTTTGAACACTGAAGCTTTCTTT; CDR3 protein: CASSTGQGALNTEAFF
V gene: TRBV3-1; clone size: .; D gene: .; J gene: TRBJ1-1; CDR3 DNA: TGTGCCAGCAGCCAAGATTCGGCCCGAGAAGCTTTCTTT; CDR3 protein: CASSQDSAREAFF
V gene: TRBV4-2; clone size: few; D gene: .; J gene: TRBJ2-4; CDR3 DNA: TGTGCCAGCAGCCAAGGGGGGGATGGCATTCAGTACTTC; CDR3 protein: CASSQGGDGIQYF
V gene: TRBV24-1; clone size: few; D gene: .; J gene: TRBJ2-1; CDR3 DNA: TGTGCCACCAGTGATTCCAGGGCGATCTACAATGAGCAGTTCTTC; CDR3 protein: CATSDSRAIYNEQFF
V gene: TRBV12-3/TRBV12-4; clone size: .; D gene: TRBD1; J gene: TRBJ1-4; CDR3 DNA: TGTGCCAGCAGCCCCGGGACAGGGCAACGAAAACTGTTTTTT; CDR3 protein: CASSPGTGQRKLFF
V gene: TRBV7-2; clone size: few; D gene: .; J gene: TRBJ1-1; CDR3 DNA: TGTGCCAGCAGCGGGGGCTGGGGACAAGCTTTCTTT; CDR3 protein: CASSGGWGQAFF
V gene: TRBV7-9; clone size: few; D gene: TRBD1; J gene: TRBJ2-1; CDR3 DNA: TGTGCCAGCAGCACTCGACAGGGGGAGAGGGATGAGCAGTTCTTC; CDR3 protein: CASSTRQGERDEQFF
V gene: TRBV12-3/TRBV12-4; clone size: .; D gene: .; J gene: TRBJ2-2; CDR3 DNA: TGTGCCAGCAGTTTTGGTCACGAAATCGCGAACACCGGGGAGCTGTTTTTT; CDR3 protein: CASSFGHEIANTGELFF
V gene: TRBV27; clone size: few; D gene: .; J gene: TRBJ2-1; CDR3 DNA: TGTGCCAGCAGTTTATGGGTGGGGGGGCCCGAAGGTGAGCAGTTCTTC; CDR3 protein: CASSLWVGGPEGEQFF
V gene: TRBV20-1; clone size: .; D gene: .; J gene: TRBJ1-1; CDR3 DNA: TGCAGTGCTAGACAGGGGCCCATGAACACTGAAGCTTTCTTT; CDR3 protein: CSARQGPMNTEAFF
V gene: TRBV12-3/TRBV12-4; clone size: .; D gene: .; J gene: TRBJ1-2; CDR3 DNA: TGTGCCAGCAGTGCCTCAGGCCGCTACACCTTC; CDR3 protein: CASSASGRYTF
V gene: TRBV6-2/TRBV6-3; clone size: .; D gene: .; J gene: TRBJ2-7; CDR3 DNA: TGTGCCAGCAGTTACCGGAGTCCACAGGGTGGCTACGAGCAGTACTTC; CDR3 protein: CASSYRSPQGGYEQYF
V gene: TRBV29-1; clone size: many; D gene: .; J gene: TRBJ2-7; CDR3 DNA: TGCAGCGTTGAAGATAAAACAGGGGAGGGTCTGGCGTACGAGCAGTACTTC; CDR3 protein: CSVEDKTGEGLAYEQYF
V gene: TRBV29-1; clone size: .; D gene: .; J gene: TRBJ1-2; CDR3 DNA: TGCAGCGTTGTAGGGCGGACAGCTAAGAACTATGGCTACACCTTC; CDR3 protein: CSVVGRTAKNYGYTF
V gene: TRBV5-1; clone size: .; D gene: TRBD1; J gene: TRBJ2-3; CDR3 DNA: TGCGCCAGCAGCTTGGAGCAGGGGGCTGGGGATACGCAGTATTTT; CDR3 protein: CASSLEQGAGDTQYF
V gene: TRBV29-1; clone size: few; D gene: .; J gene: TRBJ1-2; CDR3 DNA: TGCAGCGTTGTAGGCGGACGCTCCGGCTACACCTTC; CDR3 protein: CSVVGGRSGYTF
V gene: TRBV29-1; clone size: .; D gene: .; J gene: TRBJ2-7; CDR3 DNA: TGCAGCGCTAAACAGGCGAGCTCCTACGAGCAGTACTTC; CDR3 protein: CSAKQASSYEQYF
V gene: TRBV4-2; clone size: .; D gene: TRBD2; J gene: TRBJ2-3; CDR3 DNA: TGTGCCAGCAGAAGGACCGGGACTAGCGGGTGGAGGGGCAGCACAGATACGCAGTATTTT; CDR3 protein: CASRRTGTSGWRGSTDTQYF
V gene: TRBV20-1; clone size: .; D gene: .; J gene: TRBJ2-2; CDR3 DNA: TGCAGTGCTAGAGATCCCAGGGGAGGGACCGGGGAGCTGTTTTTT; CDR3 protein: CSARDPRGGTGELFF
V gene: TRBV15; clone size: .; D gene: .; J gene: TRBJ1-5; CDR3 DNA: TGTGCCACCAGCAGAGATCGAGGTGGCGGAAGGCCCCAGCATTTT; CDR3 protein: CATSRDRGGGRPQHF
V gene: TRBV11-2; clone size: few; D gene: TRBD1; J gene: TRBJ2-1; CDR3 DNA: TGTGCCAGCAGCTTAGCTTACAGGGGGTTCCACAATGAGCAGTTCTTC; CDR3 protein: CASSLAYRGFHNEQFF
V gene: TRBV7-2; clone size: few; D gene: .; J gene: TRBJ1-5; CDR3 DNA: TGTGCCAGCAGCCTCTACGGGCTCAATCAGCCCCAGCATTTT; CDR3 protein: CASSLYGLNQPQHF
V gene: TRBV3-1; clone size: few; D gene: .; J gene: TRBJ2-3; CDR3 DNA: TGTGCCAGCAGCCAAGCCCGGGAGATGGATACGCAGTATTTT; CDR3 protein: CASSQAREMDTQYF
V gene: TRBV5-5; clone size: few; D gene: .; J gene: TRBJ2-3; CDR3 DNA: TGTGCCAGCAGCTTGTCGAAGGGAGTCGTCACAGATACGCAGTATTTT; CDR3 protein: CASSLSKGVVTDTQYF
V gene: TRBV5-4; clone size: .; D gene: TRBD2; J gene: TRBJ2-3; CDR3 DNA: TGTGCCAGCAGCTTGGAAGGCGGGAGAACGACAGATACGCAGTATTTT; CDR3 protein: CASSLEGGRTTDTQYF
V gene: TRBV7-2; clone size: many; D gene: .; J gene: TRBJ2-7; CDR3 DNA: TGTGCCAGCAGCCCGATGGTAGGTCAGGTCAGGGACGAGCAGTACTTC; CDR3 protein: CASSPMVGQVRDEQYF
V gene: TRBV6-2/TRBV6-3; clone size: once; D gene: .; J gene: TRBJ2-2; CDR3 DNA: TGTGCCAGCAGTTCCTTCGGCGGAAACACCGGGGAGCTGTTTTTT; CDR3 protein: CASSSFGGNTGELFF
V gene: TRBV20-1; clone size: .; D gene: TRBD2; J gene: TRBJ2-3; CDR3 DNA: TGCGGTGCTAGAGGGGGGAGCGGGGGGACGACAGATACGCAGTATTTT; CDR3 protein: CGARGGSGGTTDTQYF
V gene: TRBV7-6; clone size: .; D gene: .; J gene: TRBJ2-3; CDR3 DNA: TGTGCCAGCAGCTTAGCGGGCAGGGGCTCGGGCACAGATACGCAGTATTTT; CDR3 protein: CASSLAGRGSGTDTQYF
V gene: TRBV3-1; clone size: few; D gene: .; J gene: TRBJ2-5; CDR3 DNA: TGTGCCAGCAGCCAAGGAGGTGCGGAGACCCAGTACTTC; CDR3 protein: CASSQGGAETQYF
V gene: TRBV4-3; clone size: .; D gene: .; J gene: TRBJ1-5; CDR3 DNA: TGCGCCAGCAGCCAAGATAGTATGGGCAATCAGCCCCAGCATTTT; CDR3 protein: CASSQDSMGNQPQHF
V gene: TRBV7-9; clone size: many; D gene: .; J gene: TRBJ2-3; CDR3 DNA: TGTGCCAGCGAGGATCCTAGCACAGATACGCAGTATTTT; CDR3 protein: CASEDPSTDTQYF